The TCR beta chain described here comes from a study of blood T cell repertoires in COVID-19. On the study more broadly: Samples taken during acute and convalescent COVID-19 were collected in the United States, Italy and Spain.

CDR1 is MNHEY, CDR2 SVGAGI, per germline. The CDR3 consists of 14 residues. Trimming shortened V by 5 bases and J by 8 bases, and 15 bases separated the two germline ends. Produced via immunoSEQ multiplex PCR; TCRdb's table is partial and in-frame only. Of thousands of clones listed, around nine tenths are singletons. This sequence joins TRBV6-5 and TRBJ1-4; D not certain. Sample: peripheral blood. This sequence originates from a human donor in a cohort sampled during active COVID-19. DNA for the CDR3: TGTGCCAGCAGTCAACCCGGGAGTATCGAAAAACTGTTTTTT. Its translation: CASSQPGSIEKLFF.